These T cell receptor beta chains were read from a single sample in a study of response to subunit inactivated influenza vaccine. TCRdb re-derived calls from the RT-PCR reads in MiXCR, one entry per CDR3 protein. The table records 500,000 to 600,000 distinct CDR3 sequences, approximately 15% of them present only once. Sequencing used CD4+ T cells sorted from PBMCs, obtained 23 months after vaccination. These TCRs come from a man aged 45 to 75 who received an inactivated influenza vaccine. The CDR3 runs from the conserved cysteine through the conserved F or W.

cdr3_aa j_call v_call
CASSYDNEQFF TRBJ2-1 TRBV6-2/TRBV6-3
CASSTPGLNNNEQIF TRBJ2-1 TRBV12-3/TRBV12-4
CASSSQNSGSSF TRBJ1-2 TRBV7-9
CASSVRRAQDTQYF TRBJ2-3 TRBV2
CASSSTGREKLFF TRBJ1-4 TRBV5-1
CASTLQGGLNIQYF TRBJ2-4 TRBV12-3/TRBV12-4
CASSPRIAGTDTQYF TRBJ2-3 TRBV18
CSVLASSTYNEQFF TRBJ2-1 TRBV20-1
CASSGRQGDCNQPQHF TRBJ1-5 TRBV21-1
CASSLLSSRETQYF TRBJ2-5 TRBV14
CASFPRTGKETQYF TRBJ2-5 TRBV30
CSAKRDRGFF TRBJ2-1 TRBV20-1
CASSPFPGEETQYF TRBJ2-5 TRBV18
CSASRVKGLGRNQPQHF TRBJ1-5 TRBV20-1
CASSLPPHESPNQPQHF TRBJ1-5 TRBV27
CSATPQGVGGELFF TRBJ2-2 TRBV20-1
CASSILGAAVPGELFF TRBJ2-2 TRBV19
CASSSPLWDEQYF TRBJ2-7 TRBV7-2
CASRDREDSPLHF TRBJ1-6 TRBV10-2
CATSGSLGLQGETQYF TRBJ2-5 TRBV15
CASSPLFPGGGRYEQYF TRBJ2-7 TRBV28
CASSVDYGTGNTIYF TRBJ1-3 TRBV9
CASSQQMDSPLHF TRBJ1-6 TRBV19
CASRAGDRHTYYNEQFF TRBJ2-1 TRBV2
CASSIRRASTGELFF TRBJ2-2 TRBV7-2
CASSLGGTGGPQHF TRBJ1-5 TRBV12-3/TRBV12-4
CASSSRDRAEKLFF TRBJ1-4 TRBV12-3/TRBV12-4
CSNRGYEQYF TRBJ2-7 TRBV29-1
CASRTSEGAHEQFF TRBJ2-1 TRBV12-3/TRBV12-4
CATSDTPGRGKETQYF TRBJ2-5 TRBV24-1
CASSSEEMTGLENEQFF TRBJ2-1 TRBV5-6
CASSLSGLVTKETQYF TRBJ2-5 TRBV7-2
CSARESAPGAQYF TRBJ2-5 TRBV20-1
CSARGTSGRINTGELFF TRBJ2-2 TRBV20-1
CASSFTNQPQHF TRBJ1-5 TRBV7-2
CASSPLSGSSTDTQYF TRBJ2-3 TRBV18